These 23 T cell receptor beta chains originate from one sample sequenced in a study of T cells in Graves' hyperthyroidism and ophthalmopathy. Authors of the study amplified TCR beta CDR3 regions from RNA transcripts. First-round RT-PCR with HTBI primers amplified the TCR CDR3 region. In TCRdb, the multiplex PCR reads were re-called with MiXCR into one record per CDR3 protein. The sample lists roughly 750,000 distinct CDR3 sequences; about 15% were seen once. The sequencing sample was made of blood. The source is a man aged 18 to 30 with Graves' hyperthyroidism.

This clonotype was detected many times. The chain combines TRBV18 with TRBJ1-6, with D possibly being TRBD1 (6 bases). Germline values: CDR1 KGHSH, CDR2 LQKENI. The V gene lost 3 bases and the J gene lost 7 bases, with 13 bases spanning the gap. CDR3 length equals 15 residues. CDR3 sequence reads: CASSPAAGANSPLHF. DNA of the CDR3: TGTGCCAGCTCACCCGCGGCGGGGGCGAATTCACCCCTCCACTTT.

This clonotype was counted ten times or more. The rearrangement joins TRBV20-1 to TRBJ1-5; TRBD1 matches at 9 bases. Germline CDR1 and CDR2: DFQATT and SNEGSKA (reference sequence). CDR3 length equals 14 residues. V gave up 5 bases and J gave up 2 bases; unmatched junction bases: 4. CDR3 in amino acids: CSAEQGAGNQPQHF. The CDR3 DNA reads TGCAGTGCTGAACAGGGGGCAGGCAATCAGCCCCAGCATTTT.

This clonotype was counted many times. The J gene is TRBJ2-3, the V gene TRBV2; D call uncertain. The CDR3 consists of 12 residues. V was cut by 3 bases and J by 1 base, with 2 bases left in between. Germline CDR1 and CDR2: SNHLY and FYNNEI. CDR3 sequence reads: CASSDRTDTQYF. CDR3 in DNA: TGTGCCAGCAGTGACCGCACAGATACGCAGTATTTT.

V usage is TRBV19 and J usage is TRBJ1-3; no reliable D call. This CDR3 region has 15 residues. V lost 3 bases to trimming and J lost 0 bases, with 9 bases between them. Germline V lookup: CDR1 LNHDA, CDR2 SQIVND (reference sequence). DNA for the CDR3: TGTGCCAGTAGTATGGGTCCGAGCTCTGGAAACACCATATATTTT. Translation gives CASSMGPSSGNTIYF.

This clonotype was counted at least ten times. The chain employs TRBV2 and TRBJ1-6; TRBD1 matches at 10 bases. The CDR3 length is 15 residues. The germline V gene encodes CDR1 SNHLY and CDR2 FYNNEI. V lost 6 bases, J lost 9 bases, and 8 bases stayed unmatched. The CDR3 loop reads CASRPGGTGVSPLHF. The CDR3 DNA is TGTGCCAGCAGGCCAGGAGGGACAGGGGTTTCACCCCTCCACTTT.

The table lists this clonotype with many counts. The V call is TRBV7-2, the J call TRBJ1-1; D gene unclear. The CDR3 totals 13 residues. V shed 1 base and J shed 3 bases, with 6 bases lying between them. Germline V CDR1 and CDR2: SGHTA, FQGNSA. CDR3 coding DNA: TGTGCCAGCAGCTTAGTTATGGACACTGAAGCTTTCTTT. Translated, it gives CASSLVMDTEAFF.

This clonotype was observed a handful of times. V gene TRBV28 combines with J gene TRBJ1-2; D is unresolved. V lost 0 bases, J lost 8 bases, and 10 bases lay in between. CDR1 MDHEN and CDR2 SYDVKM come from the germline V gene. This CDR3 region has 13 residues. DNA for the CDR3: TGTGCCAGCAGTTTATGGGAGTCCATGGGCTACACCTTC. Translation gives CASSLWESMGYTF.

This clonotype was seen repeatedly, ten times or more. The rearrangement joins TRBV11-3 to TRBJ1-1; 7 nucleotides agree with TRBD1. CDR1 is SGHNT and CDR2 is YENEEA in the germline V gene. Trimming removed 6 bases from V and 1 base from J; junction bases left unmatched: 5. The CDR3 sequence is 14 residues long. The CDR3 protein is CASSLTGTNTEAFF. The CDR3 nucleotides are TGTGCCAGCAGTCTGACAGGGACGAACACTGAAGCTTTCTTT.

This clonotype was found many times. The V and J genes are TRBV6-5 and TRBJ1-3; D possibly corresponds to TRBD1 (5 bases). Germline V gene data show CDR1 as MNHEY and CDR2 as SVGAGI. Trimming took off 2 bases at V and 2 bases at J, with 13 bases between the two ends. The CDR3 length is 16 residues. CDR3 in DNA: TGTGCCAGCAGTTACGCGGCCGGCAGGGCTGGAAACACCATATATTTT. As protein: CASSYAAGRAGNTIYF.

This clonotype was counted a few times. V usage is TRBV4-3 and J usage is TRBJ2-5; 8 bases fit TRBD2. The CDR3 totals 15 residues. With 5 bases clipped from V and 3 bases from J, the junction kept 8 bases outside the gene matches. In germline, CDR1 is LGHNA, CDR2 YSLEER. The CDR3 sequence is CASSMFSSGKETQYF. The CDR3 DNA reads TGCGCCAGCAGCATGTTCAGTAGCGGGAAAGAGACCCAGTACTTC.

This clonotype was recorded many times. The chain combines TRBV18 with TRBJ2-7; D possibly corresponds to TRBD2 (6 bases). The CDR3 is 12 residues long. Looked up from germline, CDR1 is KGHSH and CDR2 is LQKENI. Trimming stripped 5 bases from V and 3 bases from J, with 8 bases between. Here the CDR3 reads CASSMTSYEQYF. In DNA form, the CDR3 reads TGTGCCAGCTCAATGACTAGCTACGAGCAGTACTTC.

This clonotype showed up just a few times. The chain recombines TRBV7-9 with TRBJ2-3; 7 nucleotides line up with TRBD1. The J segment lost 3 bases and the V segment lost 5 bases, leaving 8 bases of the junction unmatched. Germline values: CDR1 SEHNR, CDR2 FQNEAQ (reference sequence). CDR3 length: 15 residues. The CDR3 loop is CASSQRQGGTDTQYF. CDR3 nucleotides: TGTGCCAGCAGCCAACGACAGGGTGGGACAGATACGCAGTATTTT. The whole variable domain, remainder taken from reference TRBV7-9 and TRBJ2-3, is DTGVSQNPRHKITKRGQNVTFRCDPISEHNRLYWYRQTLGQGPEFLTYFQNEAQLEKSRLLSDRFSAERPKGSFSTLEIQRTEQGDSAMYLCASSQRQGGTDTQYFGPGTRLTVL.

This clonotype was seen only a few times. The chain employs TRBV27 and TRBJ2-3, with 8 bases identical to TRBD1. Per the germline V gene, CDR1 is MNHEY and CDR2 is SMNVEV (reference sequence). The length of the CDR3 is 14 residues. J was trimmed by 3 bases and V by 5 bases; bases with no gene match: 4. CDR3 DNA: TGTGCCAGCAGTGACAGGGGCAAAACAGATACGCAGTATTTT. It translates to CASSDRGKTDTQYF.

There are many counts of this clonotype. This chain uses TRBV20-1 with TRBJ2-3; tentatively, D is TRBD1 (5 bases). Trimming pared 5 bases from V and 3 bases from J, leaving 9 bases between. Germline V CDR1 and CDR2: DFQATT, SNEGSKA (reference sequence). CDR3 length: 12 residues. In DNA form, the CDR3 reads TGCAGTGCTTGGGGCAGGACAGATACGCAGTATTTT. Translated, it gives CSAWGRTDTQYF.

The chain has TRBV20-1 and TRBJ2-7; 7 nucleotides match TRBD2. The CDR3 contains 13 residues. V trimming: 5 bases; J trimming: 9 bases; junction bases outside the gene matches: 13. Germline assignment: CDR1 DFQATT and CDR2 SNEGSKA (reference sequence). The CDR3 coding sequence is TGCAGTGCTGGCTGGGGGGGAGGAGTGGGGCAGTACTTC. Encoded protein: CSAGWGGGVGQYF.

The sample holds a few counts of this clonotype. The V and J genes are TRBV15 and TRBJ2-5, with 7 bases fitting TRBD1. V was clipped by 1 base and J by 5 bases; unmatched bases: 7. The CDR3 is 15 amino acids. CDR1 is LNHNV, CDR2 YYDKDF, per germline (reference sequence). The CDR3 nucleotides read TGTGCCACCAGCAGAGGGGGCAGGGGGTGGGAGACCCAGTACTTC. It translates to CATSRGGRGWETQYF.

The table lists this clonotype with many counts. The chain employs TRBV5-5 and TRBJ2-5, with 10 bases that match TRBD2. The germline CDR1 and CDR2 sequences are SGHKS and YYEKEE (reference sequence). This CDR3 is 15 amino acids long. The J segment lost 5 bases and the V segment lost 1 base, leaving 5 bases of the junction unmatched. Here the CDR3 DNA reads TGTGCCAGCAGCTTGACTAGCGGGATTCGGGAGACCCAGTACTTC. Encoded protein: CASSLTSGIRETQYF.

This clonotype was counted only a few times. V and J are TRBV6-2 or TRBV6-3 and TRBJ1-1; 7 bases map to TRBD1. Germline assignment: CDR1 MNHEY and CDR2 SVGEGT. The CDR3 has 13 amino acids. V trimming: 7 bases; J trimming: 5 bases; junction bases outside the gene matches: 7. The CDR3, as DNA: TGTGCCAGCATGCAGACAGGGAGAACTGAAGCTTTCTTT. Residues: CASMQTGRTEAFF.

This clonotype was counted many times. This sequence joins TRBV6-2 or TRBV6-3 and TRBJ2-7; tentatively, D is TRBD1 (5 bases). This CDR3 spans 18 amino acids. The V gene lost 4 bases and the J gene lost 1 base, with 23 bases spanning the gap. Germline-derived CDR1 and CDR2 are MNHEY and SVGEGT. The CDR3 loop is CASSSLIFRESVSYEQYF. The CDR3 nucleotides are TGTGCCAGCAGTTCCCTTATTTTCAGGGAATCTGTGTCCTACGAGCAGTACTTC.

Note on this clonotype: This may arise from a read error, as a much more abundant clone is one base away. The gene calls are TRBV6-5 and TRBJ2-3; a possible D gene is TRBD2 (5 bases). CDR1 MNHEY and CDR2 SVGAGI come from the germline V gene. V was clipped by 7 bases and J by 0 bases, with 17 bases between them. There are 16 residues in the CDR3. CDR3 in amino acids: CASTPNGVASTDTQYF. CDR3 DNA sequence: TGTGCCAGCACTCCTAACGGGGTAGCTAGCACAGATACGCAGTATTTT.

The V gene is TRBV27, the J gene TRBJ1-5; a weak D match, TRBD1 (5 bases). Germline CDR1 and CDR2: MNHEY and SMNVEV (reference sequence). CDR3 size: 13 residues. V lost 4 bases and J lost 7, with 11 bases in between. For the CDR3, the DNA is TGTGCCAGCAGTTGGGACCCCTCACAGCCCCAGCATTTT. Its protein is CASSWDPSQPQHF.

In this sample, this clonotype turned up many times. The chain links TRBV20-1 to TRBJ2-7; a weak D match, TRBD1 (6 bases). The CDR3 covers 13 residues. V lost 6 bases and J lost 4, with 16 bases in between. The germline V gene has CDR1 DFQATT and CDR2 SNEGSKA (reference sequence). This CDR3 is CSAPTGRLYEQYF. DNA of the CDR3: TGCAGTGCCCCGACAGGTCGCCTTTACGAGCAGTACTTC.

The genes are TRBV7-3 and TRBJ2-1; D not certain. Germline CDR1 SGHTA, CDR2 FQGTGA. CDR3 length: 13 amino acids. The V end was cut by 4 bases, the J end by 6 bases, with 10 bases between. In nucleotides, the CDR3 is TGTGCCAGCAGCTGCGAAGCTTGCAATGAGCAGTTCTTC. It specifies CASSCEACNEQFF.